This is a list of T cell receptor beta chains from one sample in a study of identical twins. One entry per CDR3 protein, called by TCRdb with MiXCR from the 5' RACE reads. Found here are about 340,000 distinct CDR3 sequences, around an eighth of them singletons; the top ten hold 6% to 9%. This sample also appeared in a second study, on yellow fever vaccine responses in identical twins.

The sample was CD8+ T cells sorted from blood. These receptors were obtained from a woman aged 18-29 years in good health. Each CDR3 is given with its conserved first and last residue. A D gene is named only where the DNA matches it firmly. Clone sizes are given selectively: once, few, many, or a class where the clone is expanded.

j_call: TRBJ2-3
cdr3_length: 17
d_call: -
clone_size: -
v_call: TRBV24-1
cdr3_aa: CATGGAQGLSSSDTQYF
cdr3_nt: TGTGCCACCGGAGGAGCTCAGGGACTCTCCTCCTCAGATACGCAGTATTTT

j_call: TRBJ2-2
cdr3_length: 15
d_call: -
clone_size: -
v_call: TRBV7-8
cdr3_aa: CASAEGGGFNRELFF
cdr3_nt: TGTGCCAGCGCAGAGGGAGGGGGCTTTAACCGGGAGCTGTTTTTT

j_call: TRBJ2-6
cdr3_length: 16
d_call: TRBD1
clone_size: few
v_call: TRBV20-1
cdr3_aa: CSATDREPSGANVLTF
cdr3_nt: TGCAGTGCTACCGACAGGGAACCCTCTGGGGCCAACGTCCTGACTTTC

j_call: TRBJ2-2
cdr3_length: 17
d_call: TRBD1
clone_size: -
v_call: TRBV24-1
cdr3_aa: CATSDFLRTGVTGELFF
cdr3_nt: TGTGCCACCAGTGATTTTTTACGGACAGGGGTAACCGGGGAGCTGTTTTTT

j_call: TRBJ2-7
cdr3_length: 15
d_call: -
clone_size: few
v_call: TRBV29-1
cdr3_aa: CSASGGDRSSYEQYF
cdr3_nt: TGCAGCGCCTCCGGGGGGGACAGGTCCTCCTACGAGCAGTACTTC

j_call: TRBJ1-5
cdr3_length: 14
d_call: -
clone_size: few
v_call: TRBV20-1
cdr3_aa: CSAAGLEGNQPQHF
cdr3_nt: TGCAGTGCCGCCGGCCTCGAGGGAAATCAGCCCCAGCATTTT

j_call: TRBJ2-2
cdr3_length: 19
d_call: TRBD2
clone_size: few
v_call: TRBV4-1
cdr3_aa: CASSQKGLAGIGGTGELFF
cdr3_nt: TGCGCCAGCAGCCAAAAGGGACTAGCGGGAATCGGGGGGACCGGGGAGCTGTTTTTT

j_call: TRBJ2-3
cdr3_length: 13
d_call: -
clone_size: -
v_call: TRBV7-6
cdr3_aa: CASSPDNRDTQYF
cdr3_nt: TGTGCCAGCAGCCCCGATAACCGAGATACGCAGTATTTT

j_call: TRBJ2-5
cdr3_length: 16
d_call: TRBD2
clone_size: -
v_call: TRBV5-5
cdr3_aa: CASSSLLSGGDGTQYF
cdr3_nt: TGTGCCAGCAGCTCGTTACTCAGCGGGGGGGACGGGACCCAGTACTTC

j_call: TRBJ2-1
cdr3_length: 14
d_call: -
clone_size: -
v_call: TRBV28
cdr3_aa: CASLSARGDNEQFF
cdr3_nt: TGTGCCAGCTTATCTGCTAGAGGGGACAATGAGCAGTTCTTC

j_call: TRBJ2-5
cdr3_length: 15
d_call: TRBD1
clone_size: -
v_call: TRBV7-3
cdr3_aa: CASSPAGQGWETQYF
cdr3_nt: TGTGCCAGCAGTCCAGCGGGACAGGGCTGGGAGACCCAGTACTTC

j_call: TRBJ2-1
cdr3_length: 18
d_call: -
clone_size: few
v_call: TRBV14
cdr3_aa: CASSQVLQVGGAGNEQFF
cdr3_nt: TGTGCCAGCAGCCAAGTTCTTCAGGTGGGCGGGGCGGGCAATGAGCAGTTCTTC

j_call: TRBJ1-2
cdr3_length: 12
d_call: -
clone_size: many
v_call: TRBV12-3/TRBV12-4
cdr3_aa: CASSLVISGYTF
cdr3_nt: TGTGCCAGCAGTTTAGTGATTAGTGGCTACACCTTC

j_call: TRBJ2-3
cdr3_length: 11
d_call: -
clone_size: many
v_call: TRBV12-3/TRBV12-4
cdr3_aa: CATRSTDTQYF
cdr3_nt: TGTGCCACCAGAAGCACAGATACGCAGTATTTT

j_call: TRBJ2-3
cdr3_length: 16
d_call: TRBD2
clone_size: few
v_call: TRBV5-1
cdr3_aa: CASNPGLALNTDTQYF
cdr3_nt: TGCGCCAGCAACCCCGGACTAGCACTTAACACAGATACGCAGTATTTT

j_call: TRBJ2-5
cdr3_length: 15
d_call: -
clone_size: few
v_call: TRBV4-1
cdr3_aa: CASSQDPTVPMTQYF
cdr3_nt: TGCGCCAGCAGCCAAGATCCAACAGTCCCCATGACCCAGTACTTC

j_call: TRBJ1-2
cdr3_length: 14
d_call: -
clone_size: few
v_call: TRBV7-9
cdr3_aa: CASSLAVTEGGYTF
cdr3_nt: TGTGCCAGCAGCTTAGCGGTTACAGAGGGTGGCTACACCTTC

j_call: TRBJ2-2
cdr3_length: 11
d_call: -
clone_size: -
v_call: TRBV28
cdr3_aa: CASHQSGELFF
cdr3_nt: TGTGCCAGCCATCAGTCCGGGGAGCTGTTTTTT

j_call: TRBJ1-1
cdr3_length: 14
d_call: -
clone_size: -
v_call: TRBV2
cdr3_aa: CASSSGPGDTEAFF
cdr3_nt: TGTGCCAGCAGTTCCGGTCCCGGGGACACTGAAGCTTTCTTT

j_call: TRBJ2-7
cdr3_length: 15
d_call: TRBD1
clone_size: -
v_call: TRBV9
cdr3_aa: CASSPHRGQGDEQYF
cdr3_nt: TGTGCCAGCAGCCCCCACAGGGGACAAGGCGACGAGCAGTACTTC

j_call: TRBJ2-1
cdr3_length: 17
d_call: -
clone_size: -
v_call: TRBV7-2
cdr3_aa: CASSLPRARVNYNEQFF
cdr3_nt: TGTGCCAGCAGCCTACCCCGTGCGCGGGTTAACTACAATGAGCAGTTCTTC

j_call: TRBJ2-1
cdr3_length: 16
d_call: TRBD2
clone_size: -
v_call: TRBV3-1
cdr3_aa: CASSQELAGPYNEQFF
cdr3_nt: TGTGCCAGCAGCCAAGAATTAGCGGGGCCCTACAATGAGCAGTTCTTC

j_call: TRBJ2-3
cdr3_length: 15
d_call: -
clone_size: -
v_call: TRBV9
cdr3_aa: CVSSVAAFSTDTQYF
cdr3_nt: TGTGTCAGCAGCGTAGCGGCCTTTTCCACAGATACGCAGTATTTT

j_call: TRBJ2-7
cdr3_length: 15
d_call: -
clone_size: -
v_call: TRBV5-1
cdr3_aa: CASSLDWAEGYEQYF
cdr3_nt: TGCGCCAGCAGCCTGGATTGGGCAGAGGGCTACGAGCAGTACTTC

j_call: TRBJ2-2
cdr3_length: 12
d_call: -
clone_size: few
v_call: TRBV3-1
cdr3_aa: CASRIQAGELFF
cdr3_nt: TGTGCCAGCAGGATCCAGGCCGGGGAGCTGTTTTTT

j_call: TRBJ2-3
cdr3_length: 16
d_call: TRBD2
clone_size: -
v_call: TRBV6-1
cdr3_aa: CASSHKTVREADTQYF
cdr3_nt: TGTGCCAGCAGCCATAAAACAGTGCGGGAGGCTGATACGCAGTATTTT

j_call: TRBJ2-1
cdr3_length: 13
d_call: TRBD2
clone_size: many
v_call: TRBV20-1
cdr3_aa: CSARGLAGFEQFF
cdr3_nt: TGCAGTGCTAGAGGGCTAGCGGGTTTTGAGCAGTTCTTC